This T cell receptor (beta chain) was sequenced for a study of technical replicates of blood from several donors. The data were produced by immunoSEQ multiplex PCR, yet TCRdb's version contains in-frame clones alone and is incomplete. The table lists 70,000 to 85,000 clones, roughly 97% of them singletons. The sample consisted of T cells isolated from PBMCs. The sequence was collected from a human donor in good health.

As DNA, the CDR3 is TGCGCCAGCAGCGCATTCCCATCTATTAGACTAGCGGGAGTAAGTGGCTCCTACAATGAGCAGTTCTTC. Protein: CASSAFPSIRLAGVSGSYNEQFF. The chain employs TRBV5-1 and TRBJ2-1; 12 bases are a match to TRBD2. From germline, CDR1 is SGHRS and CDR2 YFSETQ. CDR3 size: 23 residues. Trimming cost V 4 bases and J 0 bases; bases outside gene matches: 23.